These 11 T cell receptor beta chains were all obtained from the same sample, sequenced in a study of blood T cell repertoires in COVID-19. Measured with immunoSEQ multiplex PCR; TCRdb has only the in-frame clones, and not every one. Seen here are some 220,000 clones, 70% to 90% observed once, and the top ten hold 5.1%. The sequenced sample consisted of peripheral blood. The receptor source for this set is a man aged 45-65 years with COVID-19, enrolled during active disease.

The chain combines TRBV30 with TRBJ2-2; 10 positions match TRBD1. Trimming at V came to 8 bases and at J to 5 bases, leaving 8 bases not matched to a gene. CDR3 length: 14 amino acids. Germline loops: CDR1 GTSNPN, CDR2 SVGIG (reference sequence). DNA for the CDR3: TGTGCCACGGGACAGGGGCGTGGGACCGGGGAGCTGTTTTTT. Translated, it gives CATGQGRGTGELFF.

The count of this clone is one. The chain is built from TRBV19 and TRBJ2-1; a weak D match, TRBD1 (6 bases). The ends were cut back, 4 bases at V and 9 bases at J, with 16 bases in the middle. The germline gives CDR1 LNHDA, CDR2 SQIVND (reference sequence). CDR3 length equals 14 residues. CDR3 DNA: TGTGCCAGTAGTAAAACCCCCACAGGGATTGAGCAGTTCTTC. The encoded protein is CASSKTPTGIEQFF.

The rearrangement uses TRBV19 and TRBJ2-6, with TRBD1 matching over 7 bases. Germline V lookup: CDR1 LNHDA, CDR2 SQIVND (reference sequence). This CDR3 region has 18 residues. Germline trimming cut 5 bases from V and 2 bases from J; bases unmatched to any gene: 12. CDR3 bases: TGTGCCAGTAGTCCCTTGGCACACAGGGGCGCTGGGGCCAACGTCCTGACTTTC. It yields the protein CASSPLAHRGAGANVLTF.

This chain connects TRBV5-1 to TRBJ2-7, with D possibly TRBD2 on 6 matching bases. The CDR3 length is 15 residues. Germline V gene sequence: CDR1 SGHRS, CDR2 YFSETQ. V was clipped by 0 bases and J by 5 bases, with 15 bases between them. This CDR3 reads CASSLAEGISDEQYF. CDR3 coding DNA: TGCGCCAGCAGCTTGGCGGAGGGGATTAGCGACGAGCAGTACTTC.

J is TRBJ2-1 and V is TRBV11-3; TRBD1 matches at 8 bases. CDR3 length: 15 amino acids. CDR1 is SGHNT and CDR2 is YENEEA in the germline V gene. Trimming at V came to 5 bases and at J to 0 bases, leaving 3 bases not matched to a gene. The CDR3 sequence: CASSPDRASYNEQFF. CDR3 DNA sequence: TGTGCCAGCAGCCCGGACAGGGCCTCCTACAATGAGCAGTTCTTC.

V and J are TRBV11-3 and TRBJ2-5; the D gene is possibly TRBD2 (5 bases). CDR3 size: 13 residues. Trimming left V 3 bases short and J 5 bases short, with 10 bases between. The germline V gene has CDR1 SGHNT and CDR2 YENEEA. The CDR3 DNA sequence: TGTGCCAGCAGCTTTGGGGAGAGGGAGACCCAGTACTTC. Its translation: CASSFGERETQYF.

The chain couples TRBV9 to TRBJ2-3; 7 bases are shared with TRBD1. Germline V gene sequence: CDR1 SGDLS, CDR2 YYNGEE. The CDR3 is 14 amino acids. With V trimmed by 7 bases and J by 4 bases, 9 bases remained unmatched. The CDR3 reads CASQATGDADTQYF. The CDR3 bases are TGTGCCAGCCAAGCCACAGGGGACGCAGATACGCAGTATTTT.

Notes on this clone: One base away lies a much larger clone, so this may be a sequencing read error. The chain joins TRBV25-1 to TRBJ1-5; D ambiguous. V was cut by 2 bases and J by 1 base, with 9 bases left in between. From germline, CDR1 is MGHDK and CDR2 SYGVNS. The CDR3 is made up of 15 amino acids. The chain's CDR3 is CASSEALGSNQPQHF. The CDR3 nucleotides are TGTGCCAGCAGTGAAGCCCTCGGGAGCAATCAGCCCCAGCATTTT.

V gene TRBV7-2 combines with J gene TRBJ1-2; tentative D call: TRBD1 (5 bases). CDR3 length equals 13 residues. V lost 3 bases to trimming and J lost 7 bases, with 12 bases between them. CDR1 is SGHTA, CDR2 FQGNSA, per germline. DNA for the CDR3: TGTGCCAGCAGCTTGGGTGGGGGGTTTGGCTACACCTTC. This codes for CASSLGGGFGYTF. The entire variable domain, with the rest obtained from reference TRBV7-2 and TRBJ1-2, is as follows: GAGVSQSPSNKVTEKGKDVELRCDPISGHTALYWYRQSLGQGLEFLIYFQGNSAPDKSGLPSDRFSAERTGGSVSTLTIQRTQQEDSAVYLCASSLGGGFGYTFGSGTRLTVV.

This sequence joins TRBV24-1 and TRBJ2-1, with 10 bases fitting TRBD1. Losses at the gene ends were 2 bases for V and 6 bases for J; bases not matched to a gene: 6. This CDR3 is built from 16 residues. Germline CDR1 reads KGHDR; CDR2 reads SFDVKD. The CDR3 here is CATSDSGTGVGNEQFF. The CDR3 nucleotides read TGTGCCACCAGTGATTCGGGGACAGGGGTTGGCAATGAGCAGTTCTTC.

The chain combines TRBV2 with TRBJ1-1; no clear D. The V end was cut by 6 bases, the J end by 1 base, with 6 bases between. The CDR3 sequence is 12 residues long. Germline loops: CDR1 SNHLY, CDR2 FYNNEI. The CDR3 DNA follows: TGTGCCAGCAGCCCAGGGAACACTGAAGCTTTCTTT. This encodes CASSPGNTEAFF.